The next 6 T cell receptor beta chains were all read from a single sample in a study of T cell responses to AZD1222 COVID-19 vaccine. The method was immunoSEQ multiplex PCR; TCRdb's version includes in-frame clones alone and lacks a portion of them. The table has about 99,000 clones, roughly 92% seen once; the top ten hold 6.5% to 10%. This material consisted of peripheral blood, taken 28 days after the second AZD1222 dose. All receptors derive from an adult who received the AZD1222 COVID-19 vaccine.

The CDR3 reads CASSASGSSYNEQFF. Written as DNA, the CDR3 is TGTGCCAGCAGCGCGAGCGGGAGCTCCTACAATGAGCAGTTCTTC. The rearrangement uses TRBV7-2 and TRBJ2-1; 8 positions match TRBD2. Germline CDR1 reads SGHTA; CDR2 reads FQGNSA. V dropped 5 bases and J dropped 0; count of bases not matched to a gene: 3. The CDR3 totals 15 residues.

The chain has TRBV6-5 and TRBJ2-7; D is perhaps TRBD2 (5 bases). The CDR3 runs 15 residues. From germline, CDR1 is MNHEY and CDR2 SVGAGI. V lost 0 bases and J 4 bases, leaving 13 bases between the germline ends. The CDR3 protein is CASSYSSLTGYEQYF. CDR3 DNA sequence: TGTGCCAGCAGTTACTCGAGTCTGACGGGGTACGAGCAGTACTTC.

The chain couples TRBV7-2 to TRBJ2-1; TRBD1 matches at 10 bases. CDR3 length equals 14 residues. CDR1 is SGHTA and CDR2 is FQGNSA in the germline V gene. V lost 7 bases to trimming and J lost 14 bases; unmatched junction nucleotides: 14. The CDR3 DNA reads TGTGCCAGCACCCCGGGACAGGGGTTCGATTGGGAGTTCTTC. Protein product: CASTPGQGFDWEFF.

The chain has TRBV20-1 and TRBJ2-5; D remains ambiguous. Germline V gene lookup returns CDR1 DFQATT and CDR2 SNEGSKA (reference sequence). The V end lost 3 bases, the J end lost 2 bases, and 4 bases lay between the germline ends. The CDR3 has 11 amino acids. CDR3 sequence reads: CSASGQETQYF. CDR3 nucleotides: TGCAGTGCTAGCGGGCAAGAGACCCAGTACTTC.

V gene TRBV10-3 combines with J gene TRBJ1-2, with D unclear. V lost 2 bases and J 4 bases, leaving 8 bases between the germline ends. Germline V gene lookup returns CDR1 ENHRY and CDR2 SYGVKD. This CDR3 spans 13 amino acids. Here the CDR3 reads CAISELAIYGYTF. DNA of the CDR3: TGTGCCATCAGTGAGCTGGCAATCTATGGCTACACCTTC.

The rearrangement links TRBV28 to TRBJ1-1; 8 positions match TRBD1. After removal of 6 bases from V and 5 bases from J, the junction contained 11 bases not matched to a gene. The CDR3 sequence is 15 residues long. CDR1 and CDR2 from the germline V gene are MDHEN and SYDVKM. The CDR3 protein is CASRPLTGGRTEAFF. Here the CDR3 DNA reads TGTGCCAGCAGACCCCTTACAGGGGGAAGAACTGAAGCTTTCTTT.